This T cell receptor (beta chain) emerged from a study of persistence of HIV-infected CD4 T cells (TCRdb year 2020). With respect to the entire study: Participants had been on suppressive ART for a median of 8 years. In the cross-participant TCR cluster analysis, eight or nine participants were included for CMV and roughly seven participants were included for Gag. The clonality of all cells in each sorted population was assessed by TCRbeta sequencing, whereas the clonality of infected cells was assessed by proviral sequencing. Peripheral blood samples of up to 180 mL were taken at multiple time points, with the exception of a couple of participants who underwent leukapheresis at a single time point. Anti-CD3/anti-CD28 stimulation activated a higher proportion of cells, with a lower memory fraction, than antigen stimulation. The study isolated CMV- and HIV-1 Gag-responding CD4+ T cells from ART-treated individuals to examine antigen-driven clonal expansion of HIV-1-infected cells.

Details on this clone: The antigen it recognizes is unknown. Base quality data are lacking; no much larger clone is found one base away.

TCRbeta repertoires were sequenced from genomic DNA with the immunoSEQ hsTCRB assay version 4 in survey mode. Genomic DNA was diluted to 7.5 to 10 ng/uL, and up to 1 ug per sample was used for TCRbeta sequencing. The authors processed their data as follows. Analysis of the TCRbeta data was done in ImmunoSeq Analyzer 3.0, and diversity was computed on productive nucleotide rearrangements. The improved Chao index was used to estimate lower-bound TCR diversity, and the Gini coefficient was used to estimate clonality using the Immunarch R package. When different nucleotide rearrangements encoded the same CDR3beta amino acid sequence, each rearrangement was treated as a distinct clonotype. Differential abundance analysis found TCRbeta sequences that were significantly enriched in antigen-responding cells compared with anti-CD3/anti-CD28-activated cells. GLIPH2 grouped TCRs by predicted peptide-MHC specificity, both within each participant and across combined participant data sets. The clones in this table, taken by TCRdb from immuneACCESS, are in-frame only. Not every clone is retained; where verified, under half of the shortfall comes from an unresolved V gene, and the cause of the rest is unknown. Clone size and the V and J calls come from that table; the DNA yielded D and trimming. For this sample there are tens of thousands of clones; approximately 90% appear just once. Jointly, the top ten make up approximately 1.8% of the sample.

General conclusions and limits of the study: Significantly lower TCRbeta richness was observed in CMV- and Gag-responding cells than in anti-CD3/anti-CD28-responding cells, and higher oligoclonality was observed in CMV-responding cells than in CD3/CD28-stimulated and Gag-responding cells. Within the same sorted populations, TCR oligoclonality correlated with proviral oligoclonality. The study involved few individuals and tested only a limited range of antigens. Bulk TCR analyses could not be limited to the rare CMV-responding cells that actually contained HIV-1 proviruses. Enrichment of degenerate expanded CDR3beta sequences was found in antigen-responding cells, suggesting convergent selection of CD4+ responses to CMV and Gag.

This specimen's treatment or condition label, interpreted: suppressive antiretroviral therapy. Cells were stimulated with anti-CD3/anti-CD28 magnetic beads as a nonspecific positive control representing the CD4+ T cell repertoire. Sorting of responding CD4+ T cells was based on upregulation of both CD40 ligand and CD69. HIV-1-infected adults in whom suppressive ART had been started during chronic infection were enrolled as participants. For at least 4 years, the participants' plasma HIV-1 RNA had been undetectable, below 50 copies/mL. To be included, participants needed a CD4+ T cell count above 400 cells/uL and a positive CMV serology. Before stimulation, PBMCs were isolated using density centrifugation and then depleted of CD8+ T cells. Stimulation of CD8-depleted PBMCs was carried out for around 19 hours with anti-CD28/CD49d costimulation, CD40-blocking antibody and enfuvirtide, to prevent new infections. Cell sorting was done on a Beckman Coulter MoFlo Legacy or XDP sorter, and dead cells were excluded with propidium iodide. Genomic DNA was extracted with the QIAamp DNA Mini Kit for samples above one million cells, otherwise with the Quick-DNA Microprep Kit.

Between the V and J ends, shortened by 4 bases and 6 bases respectively, the junction contains 15 bases. Sequences LGHDT (CDR1) and YNNKEL (CDR2) are obtained from the germline V gene (reference sequence). The CDR3 goes from the cysteine to the phenylalanine over 15 residues. The DNA shown is the 45-base CDR3, in frame from base 1. The chain links TRBV3-1 (or the pseudogene TRBV3-2) with TRBJ1-4; the best D guess is TRBD1, with 5 bases matching. The sample in question was CD4+ T cells sorted from PBMCs after roughly 18-hour stimulation, obtained from a patient who received antiretroviral therapy. This specimen's cell subset or site label, interpreted: CD40L+CD69+ CD4 T cells responding to anti-CD3/anti-CD28 beads, representing the overall repertoire. The receptor's source is an adult man with HIV who was CMV-seropositive. DNA sequence: TGTGCCAGCAGCCCCCGCGAGGGGCTGGATGAAAAACTGTTTTTT. Protein translation: CASSPREGLDEKLFF.